The entry below describes one T cell receptor beta chain. The target antigen is unknown. The CDR3 has 13 residues. Between the trimmed V and J ends, which lost 7 bases and 5 bases, there was a span of 13 bases. CDR1 is MNHNY, CDR2 SVGAGI, per germline (reference sequence). TCRdb passed the 5' RACE reads through MiXCR, listing each CDR3 protein once. This table has around 310,000 distinct CDR3 sequences, about 15% appearing once. The data originate from a study of T-cell memory formation after mild COVID-19. For the study at large: Each donor largely had its own TCR clusters. Study-wide results and caveats: There was a balanced CD4/CD8 profile in clones contracting day 15 to 85, and later expanders leaned CD4+. Shrinking CD4+ clones were chiefly CM and EM; CD8+ ones were chiefly EMRA.

This TCR derives from a man aged 18-30 years who had mild COVID-19 (a few samples of this study predate the infection). Cell type and time point are not known. Material: PBMCs or a T cell subset sorted from them (not recorded which). V and J are TRBV6-6 and TRBJ2-3; a weak D match, TRBD1 (5 bases). CDR3 region: CASNRILGDTQYF. The CDR3 coding sequence is TGTGCCAGCAACAGGATACTCGGAGATACGCAGTATTTT.